The clone carrying this T cell receptor (beta chain) was detected only once. Antigen specificity is unknown. These data are taken from a study of cytomegalovirus exposure and HLA in healthy donors. In the PCR, 60 Vbeta and 13 Jbeta primers were used. Repertoires were generated with immunoSEQ multiplex PCR, while TCRdb's copy carries only in-frame clones and drops some. The repertoire has roughly 110,000 clones, around 76% of them found once; the top ten carry roughly 3%. This CDR3 spans 13 amino acids. Germline CDR1 and CDR2: SGHRS and YFSETQ. V dropped 2 bases and J dropped 2 bases, with 7 bases sitting between them. Study results and limitations: Under in vitro conditions, three CMV-associated chains were confirmed as specific for CMV antigens. Reportedly, TCR beta sequences accurately predicted HLA-A and HLA-B alleles in most subjects.

V usage is TRBV5-1 and J usage is TRBJ1-1; D is ambiguous. The source material was PBMCs. This TCR derives from a man younger than 40 in good health and CMV-seropositive. The DNA of the CDR3 is TGCGCCAGCAGCTTAAGCCCAAACACTGAAGCTTTCTTT. Its translation: CASSLSPNTEAFF. The full variable domain, rest sourced from reference TRBV5-1 and TRBJ1-1, is KAGVTQTPRYLIKTRGQQVTLSCSPISGHRSVSWYQQTPGQGLQFLFEYFSETQRNKGNFPGRFSGRQFSNSRSEMNVSTLELGDSALYLCASSLSPNTEAFFGQGTRLTVV.